These 11 T cell receptor beta chains came from one sample sequenced in a study of T cell repertoires in cytomegalovirus infection. One entry per CDR3 protein, called by TCRdb with MiXCR from the reads. The data contain about 130,000 distinct CDR3 sequences, under 30% of them singletons. No antigen is known for these receptors. The sequenced material came from PBMCs, sequenced either directly or after in vitro stimulation (not recorded which). The receptor set was obtained from a human donor in good health (CMV status not recorded). Some clones in this sample may be carry-over from other donors' samples.

This clonotype was seen at least ten times. This sequence joins TRBV7-2 and TRBJ2-7; 11 nucleotides match TRBD2. The CDR3 contains 14 residues. The ends lost 4 bases at V and 6 bases at J; junction bases unmatched: 5. Per the germline V gene, CDR1 is SGHTA and CDR2 is FQGNSA. The CDR3 here is CASSSGTSGVEQYV. The CDR3 region has the DNA TGTGCCAGCAGCTCCGGGACTAGCGGAGTCGAGCAGTACGTC.

The chain combines TRBV19 with TRBJ2-1, with 13 nucleotides matching TRBD2. After removal of 3 bases from V and 9 bases from J, the junction contained 8 bases not matched to a gene. In germline, CDR1 is LNHDA, CDR2 SQIVND (reference sequence). The CDR3 is 16 amino acids. The CDR3 region is CASSINRLAGGVEQFF. Here the CDR3 DNA reads TGTGCCAGTAGTATTAATCGACTAGCGGGAGGTGTTGAGCAGTTCTTC.

By its share, this clonotype is medium-sized. The chain is built from TRBV7-9 and TRBJ1-2; possible D gene TRBD1, 6 bases. The CDR3 has 15 residues. CDR1 and CDR2 from the germline V gene are SEHNR and FQNEAQ (reference sequence). Trimming pared 4 bases from V and 4 bases from J, leaving 16 bases between. As DNA, the CDR3 is TGTGCCAGCAGCTCCGGTACGGCGGGGGCCTATGGCTACACCTTC. Residues: CASSSGTAGAYGYTF.

V gene TRBV4-3 combines with J gene TRBJ1-1, with TRBD1 identical over 8 bases. The CDR3 spans 14 residues. Looked up from germline, CDR1 is LGHNA and CDR2 is YSLEER. V dropped 0 bases and J dropped 10; count of bases not matched to a gene: 7. CDR3 in DNA: TGCGCCAGCAGCCAAGATTCAGGGGGCTTTCGAGCTTTCTTT. Amino acids: CASSQDSGGFRAFF.

This chain joins TRBV4-1 and TRBJ2-3, with D maybe TRBD1 (5 bases). The CDR3 has 14 amino acids. Germline V gives CDR1 MGHRA, CDR2 YSYEKL. V lost 2 bases and J 1 base, leaving 7 bases between the germline ends. The CDR3 sequence: CASSQSQGTDTQYF. Here the CDR3 DNA reads TGCGCCAGCAGCCAATCACAGGGCACAGATACGCAGTATTTT.

The J gene is TRBJ1-5, the V gene TRBV6-2 or TRBV6-3; 7 bases line up with TRBD1. CDR3 length: 16 amino acids. The germline V gene encodes CDR1 MNHEY and CDR2 SVGEGT. Trimming took 3 bases from V and 7 from J; bases not matched to a gene: 12. The CDR3 nucleotides are TGTGCCAGCAGTTATCTCAAACAGGGGATAAGGCAGCCCCAGCATTTT. Residues: CASSYLKQGIRQPQHF.

This clonotype was counted a few times. The chain recombines TRBV6-1 with TRBJ1-5; the match to TRBD1 covers 10 bases. V lost 6 bases, J lost 5 bases, and 7 bases stayed unmatched. Germline CDR1 MNHNS, CDR2 SASEGT. The CDR3 runs 15 residues. CDR3 loop: CASSSGQGYDQPQHF. The CDR3 DNA follows: TGTGCCAGCAGCTCGGGACAGGGGTACGATCAGCCCCAGCATTTT.

The V gene is TRBV29-1, the J gene TRBJ1-1, with 9 bases aligning to TRBD1. Germline CDR1 is SQVTM and CDR2 is ANQGSEA. This CDR3 has 14 amino acids. The V segment lost 5 bases and the J segment 1 base; nucleotides outside the gene matches: 5. CDR3 nucleotides: TGCAGCGTTAGCGGGACAGGGAAGAACACTGAAGCTTTCTTT. It specifies CSVSGTGKNTEAFF.

The J gene is TRBJ1-1, the V gene TRBV28, with D possibly matching TRBD1 (6 bases). Germline assignment: CDR1 MDHEN and CDR2 SYDVKM. V gave up 5 bases and J gave up 5 bases, with 12 bases separating them. This CDR3 contains 13 residues. The CDR3, as DNA: TGTGCCAGCAGTCCTGGGGGGGCGACTGAAGCTTTCTTT. The encoded protein is CASSPGGATEAFF.

There are many counts of this clonotype. The J gene is TRBJ2-7, the V gene TRBV10-3; D is undetermined. The V end was cut by 0 bases, the J end by 1 base, with 10 bases between. Germline lookup yields CDR1 ENHRY and CDR2 SYGVKD. This CDR3 comprises 15 residues. The CDR3 region is CAISESHETSYEQYF. Here the CDR3 DNA reads TGTGCCATCAGTGAGTCCCACGAAACATCCTACGAGCAGTACTTC.

This chain links TRBV12-3 or TRBV12-4 with TRBJ2-7, with 7 bases matching TRBD1. This CDR3 comprises 17 residues. The V gene end was trimmed by 0 bases and the J gene end by 0 bases; junction bases not matched to a gene: 8. Written as DNA, the CDR3 is TGTGCCAGCAGTTTAGCGCTCGGCAGGGGGAGCTCCTACGAGCAGTACTTC. It encodes CASSLALGRGSSYEQYF.